The source of this T cell receptor (beta chain) is a study of regulatory T cells in long-lasting Graves disease. Study results and limitations: Persistent Graves' patients possessed reduced TCR diversity relative to recently diagnosed ones. TRBV28 was favored in persistent disease, as were TRBJ1-2 and TRBJ2-5.

The sample holds one count of this clonotype. Its antigen is not identified. With iRepertoire HTBI primers and Arm-PCR of CDR3 regions, TCR beta libraries were built. TCRdb passed the multiplex PCR reads through MiXCR, listing each CDR3 protein once. In the table there are roughly 500,000 distinct CDR3 sequences, approximately 23% of which are singletons. Noted time point: persistent/refractory GD, antithyroid drugs over 5 years with positive TRAb. There was RNA extracted from PBMCs, and the TCR library was made from it. The diagnosis of Graves' disease used American Thyroid Association guidelines. From germline, CDR1 is MNHEY and CDR2 SVGAGI. V lost 4 bases to trimming and J lost 8 bases, with 12 bases between them. The CDR3 is made up of 13 amino acids.

The receptor's source is a female donor with Graves disease. This specimen was peripheral blood mononuclear cells (PBMCs), taken when the disease was refractory, from a patient treated with antithyroid drugs. The chain employs TRBV6-5 and TRBJ2-1; maybe TRBD1 (5 bases). CDR3 in amino acids: CASSFAGWYEQFF. The CDR3 DNA sequence: TGTGCCAGCAGTTTTGCAGGGTGGTATGAGCAGTTCTTC.